This TCR beta chain was retrieved from a study of CD8 T cells in ankylosing spondylitis. Study outcomes and limitations: The study looked at matched synovial fluid samples from ankylosing spondylitis patients. Disease-linked clones were reported to be significantly enriched there. CD8+ cells made up the disease-linked clones, which were relatively rare in peripheral blood. Apparently characteristic of ankylosing spondylitis blood was a TCR beta motif (fewer than ten highly homologous variants).

Many counts were recorded for this clonotype. What it recognizes is unknown. Construction of TCR beta libraries was performed using quantitative 5'-RACE with molecular barcodes. TCRdb itself ran the 5' RACE reads through MiXCR, one entry per CDR3 protein. The sample holds 250,000 to 400,000 distinct CDR3 sequences, roughly 12% seen once. The CDR3 sequence is 13 residues long. Between the trimmed V and J ends, which lost 3 bases and 5 bases, there was a span of 11 bases. Sequencing input: blood, either unsorted or a sorted T cell fraction (not recorded which). The chain joins TRBV12-3 or TRBV12-4 to TRBJ2-7; D not resolved. The source is a female donor with ankylosing spondylitis or in good health (not recorded which). In DNA form, the CDR3 reads TGTGCCAGCAGTTTGGCAGCGAGCCACGAGCAGTACTTC. Amino acid sequence: CASSLAASHEQYF.